Described below is a single T cell receptor (beta chain) sequence and its context. Its antigen remains unknown. These data come from a study of neoadjuvant anti-PD-1 for oral cavity cancer. Study information: Patients without progression got a fourth dose around day 43. Study-level findings and limits: Each response group had just three patients in TCR analyses.

Measured with immunoSEQ multiplex PCR; TCRdb has only the in-frame clones, and not every one. The sample carries tens of thousands of clones, about four fifths recorded once. Germline V gene data show CDR1 as GTSNPN and CDR2 as SVGIG (reference sequence). The CDR3 runs to 12 residues. V lost 1 base and J 6 bases, leaving 8 bases between the germline ends. The clonotype originates from a person aged 40-85 years with oral cavity squamous cell carcinoma. Material: PBMCs, obtained before nivolumab (anti-PD-1) treatment. This chain joins TRBV30 and TRBJ2-3; either TRBD1 or TRBD2 may supply D (6 bases each). CDR3 protein: CAWSAGADTQYF. The CDR3, as DNA: TGTGCCTGGAGTGCGGGGGCGGATACGCAGTATTTT. The complete variable domain, with remaining parts taken from reference TRBV30 and TRBJ2-3, reads SQTIHQWPATLVQPVGSPLSLECTVEGTSNPNLYWYRQAAGRGLQLLFYSVGIGQISSEVPQNLSASRPQDRQFILSSKKLLLSDSGFYLCAWSAGADTQYFGPGTRLTVL.